This TCR beta chain originates from a study of regulatory T cells in long-lasting Graves disease. Whole-study findings and limits: There was favoring of TRBV28, TRBJ1-2 and TRBJ2-5 in persistent disease.

Investigators prepared the TCR beta libraries by applying iRepertoire HTBI primers and Arm-PCR of CDR3 regions. MiXCR, run by TCRdb on the multiplex PCR reads, gives a single entry per CDR3 protein. Of about 400,000 distinct CDR3 sequences in the sample, over 14% were seen once. Points on this clonotype: What it binds is unknown. Given a much more abundant clone one base away, this may be a read error. Likely a read error: the CDR3 ends without its conserved phenylalanine or tryptophan. Because the CDR3's place on the DNA is in doubt, the DNA is left out and the CDR3 is given as listed by TCRdb.

The CDR3 region is 8 residues in length, termini included. Germline values: CDR1 SNHLY, CDR2 FYNNEI. The time point was: newly diagnosed GD, antithyroid drugs for less than 3 months. PBMC-extracted RNA yielded the TCR library. The same data also contributed to another study, on T cells in Graves' hyperthyroidism and ophthalmopathy. This second report adds: In the first-round RT-PCR of the TCR CDR3, the HTBI primer set was used. The model identified upcoming ophthalmopathy a median approximately 6.4 months ahead of onset.

Sequencing was performed on peripheral blood mononuclear cells (PBMCs), taken at new diagnosis, from a patient treated with antithyroid drugs. The receptor comes from a woman between 35 and 50 years old with Graves disease. V usage is TRBV2 and J usage is TRBJ2-1; TRBD2, the D gene given by the table, was not confirmed from the DNA. The CDR3 sequence: CASSALFS.